A single sample gave rise to the 21 T cell receptor beta chains below, sequenced in a study of blood T cell repertoires in COVID-19. Clones were sequenced by immunoSEQ multiplex PCR, and TCRdb holds only the in-frame ones, with some missing. The table lists around 180,000 clones, around three quarters of them singletons, with about 6.5% in the top ten. The sample was peripheral blood. Source of these receptors: a man between 65 and 85 years old with active or convalescent COVID-19.

CDR3 region: CASSLDRGGELFF. The CDR3 DNA reads TGTGCCAGCAGCCTGGATCGGGGCGGGGAGCTGTTTTTT. The chain couples TRBV11-2 to TRBJ2-2, with D perhaps matching TRBD2 (5 bases). V lost 5 bases and J lost 7, with 11 bases in between. The CDR3 sequence is 13 residues long. The germline V gene has CDR1 SGHAT and CDR2 FQNNGV.

This chain joins TRBV3-1 (or the pseudogene TRBV3-2) and TRBJ2-1, with unresolved D. CDR3 size: 13 residues. V lost 0 bases and J 7 bases, leaving 7 bases between the germline ends. Germline values: CDR1 LGHDT, CDR2 YNNKEL (reference sequence). As DNA, the CDR3 is TGTGCCAGCAGCCAAGATTTACTGAATGAGCAGTTCTTC. Its protein is CASSQDLLNEQFF.

The V gene is TRBV4-3, the J gene TRBJ2-2; the match to TRBD1 covers 11 bases. The CDR3 consists of 17 residues. Germline assignment: CDR1 LGHNA and CDR2 YSLEER. The junction had 9 bases not matched to a gene; V was cut back by 4 bases and J by 5 bases. CDR3 protein: CASSLFGGQGGTGELFF. DNA for the CDR3: TGCGCCAGCAGCCTCTTCGGGGGACAGGGGGGGACCGGGGAGCTGTTTTTT.

The rearrangement joins TRBV2 to TRBJ1-1, with unresolved D. The CDR3 loop spans 13 amino acids. Trimming left V 6 bases short and J 0 bases short, with 8 bases between. Germline-derived CDR1 and CDR2 are SNHLY and FYNNEI. This CDR3 is CASSRSMNTEAFF. CDR3 sequence (DNA): TGTGCCAGCAGCCGGTCTATGAACACTGAAGCTTTCTTT.

The chain has TRBV3-1 (or the pseudogene TRBV3-2) and TRBJ1-2; TRBD1 might be the D (5 bases). The CDR3 is 14 residues long. The V end was cut by 3 bases, the J end by 4 bases, with 12 bases between. Germline V gene data show CDR1 as LGHDT and CDR2 as YNNKEL (reference sequence). CDR3: CASSQTGTAYGYTF. CDR3 bases: TGTGCCAGCAGCCAGACCGGGACTGCCTATGGCTACACCTTC.

This chain connects TRBV19 to TRBJ2-3; possible D gene TRBD2, 5 bases. This CDR3 is 15 amino acids long. Per the germline V gene, CDR1 is LNHDA and CDR2 is SQIVND (reference sequence). The germline V and J ends were trimmed by 3 bases and 4 bases, with 14 bases remaining between them. This CDR3 is CASSMVRAGADTQYF. The CDR3 DNA reads as TGTGCCAGTAGTATGGTCCGGGCCGGGGCAGATACGCAGTATTTT.

This rearrangement joins TRBV7-8 to TRBJ1-2; 7 bases map to TRBD1. This CDR3 region has 15 residues. CDR1 is SGHVS, CDR2 FQNEAQ, per germline. J lost 4 bases, V lost 5 bases, and 10 bases had no gene match. CDR3 coding DNA: TGTGCCAGCAGCACCGGGGACAGCGGATTCTATGGCTACACCTTC. Translated, it gives CASSTGDSGFYGYTF.

This chain links TRBV29-1 with TRBJ2-1, with a tentative D call TRBD2 (6 bases). The CDR3 has 13 amino acids. Trimming pared 4 bases from V and 3 bases from J, leaving 10 bases between. Germline V gene lookup returns CDR1 SQVTM and CDR2 ANQGSEA. The CDR3 here is CSVGPGGYNEQFF. The DNA of the CDR3 is TGCAGCGTTGGCCCCGGGGGCTACAATGAGCAGTTCTTC.

The genes are TRBV7-9 and TRBJ2-3, with TRBD2 matching 7 bases. The CDR3 runs 18 residues. Germline CDR1 and CDR2: SEHNR and FQNEAQ (reference sequence). J lost 1 base, V lost 0 bases, and 10 bases had no gene match. CDR3 in amino acids: CASSLALLRELGTDTQYF. In DNA form, the CDR3 reads TGTGCCAGCAGCTTAGCGCTTTTGCGGGAGCTCGGCACAGATACGCAGTATTTT.

This chain joins TRBV5-8 and TRBJ1-2, with 7 bases fitting TRBD1. The J segment lost 4 bases and the V segment lost 4 bases, leaving 7 bases of the junction unmatched. This CDR3 is 14 amino acids long. Germline V lookup: CDR1 SGHTS, CDR2 YDEGEE. CDR3: CASSPGTVGYGYTF. The CDR3 bases are TGTGCCAGCAGCCCCGGGACAGTAGGCTATGGCTACACCTTC. The full variable domain, in which reference TRBV5-8 and TRBJ1-2 provide the parts outside the CDR3, is EAGVTQSPTHLIKTRGQQATLRCSPISGHTSVYWYQQALGLGLQFLLWYDEGEERNRGNFPPRFSGRQFPNYSSELNVNALELEDSALYLCASSPGTVGYGYTFGSGTRLTVV.

V is TRBV18 and J is TRBJ1-5; 7 nucleotides align to TRBD1. Germline CDR1 is KGHSH and CDR2 is LQKENI. V trimming: 3 bases; J trimming: 6 bases; junction bases outside the gene matches: 8. This CDR3 has 15 amino acids. CDR3 bases: TGTGCCAGCTCACCTACAGGGGTGGACGGTCAGCCCCAGCATTTT. Protein sequence: CASSPTGVDGQPQHF.

This chain connects TRBV5-5 to TRBJ2-6; D remains ambiguous. The germline V gene encodes CDR1 SGHKS and CDR2 YYEKEE (reference sequence). The CDR3 is 15 amino acids. Trimming stripped 4 bases from V and 0 bases from J, with 8 bases between. This chain's CDR3 is CASSHYNSGANVLTF. In DNA, the CDR3 is TGTGCCAGCAGCCACTACAACTCTGGGGCCAACGTCCTGACTTTC.

V is TRBV2 and J is TRBJ2-7; 7 bases match TRBD1. CDR1 and CDR2 from the germline V gene are SNHLY and FYNNEI. This CDR3 contains 13 residues. V lost 7 bases, J lost 2 bases, and 5 bases stayed unmatched. The CDR3 is CASTKGQPYEQYF. CDR3 nucleotide sequence: TGTGCCAGCACCAAGGGACAGCCCTACGAGCAGTACTTC.

The CDR3 sequence: CASGAGGSYNEQFF. CDR3 nucleotides: TGTGCCAGCGGGGCCGGGGGCTCCTACAATGAGCAGTTCTTC. This rearrangement joins TRBV3-1 (or the pseudogene TRBV3-2) to TRBJ2-1, with a weak D call TRBD2 (6 bases). CDR3 length: 14 amino acids. The V end lost 8 bases, the J end lost 0 bases, and 11 bases lay between the germline ends. CDR1 is LGHDT and CDR2 is YNNKEL in the germline V gene (reference sequence).

The sample holds one count of this clone. The chain couples TRBV13 to TRBJ1-3; TRBD1 is a possible D gene (6 bases). This CDR3 contains 14 residues. V dropped 3 bases and J dropped 6 bases, with 12 bases sitting between them. Per germline, CDR1 PRHDT and CDR2 FYEKMQ (reference sequence). The CDR3 bases are TGTGCCAGCAGCTTGACAGGTCTGTTAAACACCATATATTTT. Translating it yields CASSLTGLLNTIYF.

This clone was found a few times. The V gene is TRBV28, the J gene TRBJ1-2; 7 bases agree with TRBD1. V lost 11 bases, J lost 4 bases, and 7 bases stayed unmatched. Looked up from germline, CDR1 is MDHEN and CDR2 is SYDVKM. The length of the CDR3 is 12 residues. The CDR3 sequence is CAAGGGSYGYTF. CDR3 nucleotide sequence: TGTGCCGCCGGAGGGGGCAGCTATGGCTACACCTTC.

This clone was seen a single time. The chain combines TRBV5-6 with TRBJ1-2; weak D call: TRBD1 (6 bases). Germline loops: CDR1 SGHDT, CDR2 YYEEEE. Trimming shortened V by 4 bases and J by 7 bases, and 14 bases separated the two germline ends. This CDR3 region has 13 residues. This chain's CDR3 is CASSPRRGGGYTF. The CDR3 bases are TGTGCCAGCAGCCCCCGAAGGGGGGGTGGCTACACCTTC.

The rearrangement joins TRBV27 to TRBJ1-2, with D tentatively TRBD1 (6 bases). V lost 6 bases and J 0 bases, leaving 20 bases between the germline ends. Germline CDR1 reads MNHEY; CDR2 reads SMNVEV (reference sequence). The CDR3 contains 17 residues. The CDR3 loop reads CASRRMFEGVTNYGYTF. Written as DNA, the CDR3 is TGTGCCAGCAGACGAATGTTCGAGGGGGTAACTAACTATGGCTACACCTTC.

The chain combines TRBV29-1 with TRBJ2-2; D might be TRBD1 (8 bases). Germline CDR1 and CDR2: SQVTM and ANQGSEA. V was shortened by 7 bases and J by 8 bases, with 20 bases between the two germline ends. CDR3 length equals 14 residues. The CDR3 loop is CSAFPRGTGGELFF. For the CDR3, the DNA is TGCAGCGCCTTTCCGCGGGGGACAGGAGGGGAGCTGTTTTTT.

The chain employs TRBV7-2 and TRBJ2-5, with 11 bases lining up with TRBD2. The J segment lost 4 bases and the V segment lost 1 base, leaving 5 bases of the junction unmatched. The CDR3 totals 16 residues. CDR1 and CDR2 (germline): SGHTA, FQGNSA. The CDR3 spells CASSLVLAGGGETQYF. The CDR3 bases are TGTGCCAGCAGCTTAGTTCTAGCGGGGGGTGGAGAGACCCAGTACTTC.

This chain joins TRBV6-6 and TRBJ1-2; no reliable D call. This CDR3 is 13 amino acids long. Germline V gene data show CDR1 as MNHNY and CDR2 as SVGAGI (reference sequence). V dropped 4 bases and J dropped 4 bases, with 10 bases sitting between them. Written as DNA, the CDR3 is TGTGCCAGCAGTTCGGTTAACCTCTATGGCTACACCTTC. Translated, it gives CASSSVNLYGYTF.